The clone carrying this T cell receptor (beta chain) was counted only a few times. This same CDR3 is encoded by further DNA sequences in the sample. This specimen comes from a study of T cell responses to AZD1222 COVID-19 vaccine. The assay was immunoSEQ multiplex PCR, and TCRdb's table has in-frame clones only and misses some. Here the sample spans roughly 93,000 clones, 89% being singletons. CDR1 is SGDLS, CDR2 YYNGEE, per germline. V lost 7 bases and J 1 base, leaving 5 bases between the germline ends. There are 12 residues in the CDR3. The TCR was taken from an adult who received the AZD1222 COVID-19 vaccine. V and J are TRBV9 and TRBJ2-2, with D hard to call. The sequencing used peripheral blood, collected 28 days after the second AZD1222 dose. The CDR3 nucleotides read TGTGCCAGCTCGGAGAACACCGGGGAGCTGTTTTTT. Translated, it gives CASSENTGELFF.